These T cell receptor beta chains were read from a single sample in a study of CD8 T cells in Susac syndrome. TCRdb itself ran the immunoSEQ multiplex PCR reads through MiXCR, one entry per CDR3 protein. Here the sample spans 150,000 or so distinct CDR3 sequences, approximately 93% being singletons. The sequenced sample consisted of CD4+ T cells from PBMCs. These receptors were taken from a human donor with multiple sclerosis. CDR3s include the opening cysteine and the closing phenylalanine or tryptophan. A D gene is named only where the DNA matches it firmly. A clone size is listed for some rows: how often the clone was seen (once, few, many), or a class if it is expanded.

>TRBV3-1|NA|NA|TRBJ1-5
TGTGCCAGCAGCCTCGGGACGATCAATCAGCCCCAGCATTTT
CASSLGTINQPQHF
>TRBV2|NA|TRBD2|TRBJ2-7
TGTGCCAGCAGGCCGGGACTAGCGACCTACGAGCAGTACTTC
CASRPGLATYEQYF
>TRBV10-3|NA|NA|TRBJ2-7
TGTGCCATCAGAGCCGCCGGCTTGAACTACGAGCAGTACTTC
CAIRAAGLNYEQYF
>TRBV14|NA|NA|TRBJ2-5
TGTGCCAGCAGCCAAGTGGGGATGGGGCAAGAGACCCAGTACTTC
CASSQVGMGQETQYF
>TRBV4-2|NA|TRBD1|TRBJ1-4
TGTGCCAGCAGCCGGGACAGGGATGAAAAACTGTTTTTT
CASSRDRDEKLFF
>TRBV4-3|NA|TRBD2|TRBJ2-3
TGCGCCAGCAAGAGGCTAGCGGGGACCTCTAGCACAGATACGCAGTATTTT
CASKRLAGTSSTDTQYF
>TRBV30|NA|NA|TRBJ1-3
TGTGCCTGGAGTGGAGGGCAGTCCTCTGGAAACACCATATATTTT
CAWSGGQSSGNTIYF
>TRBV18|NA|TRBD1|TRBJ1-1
TGTGCCAGCTCAGGGGACAGGGACACTGAAGCTTTCTTT
CASSGDRDTEAFF
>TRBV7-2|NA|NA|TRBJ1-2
TGTGCCAGCAGCTTTGGAACAGGCTTTTCGGGCGGCTACACCTTC
CASSFGTGFSGGYTF
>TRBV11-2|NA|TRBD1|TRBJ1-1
TGTGCCAGCAGTTTGGTGGGACAGGCGGTCACTGAAGCTTTCTTT
CASSLVGQAVTEAFF
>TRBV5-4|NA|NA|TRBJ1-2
TGTGCCAGTTCCCGGTACAGGGACTCGTATGGCTACACCTTC
CASSRYRDSYGYTF
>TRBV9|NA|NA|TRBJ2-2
TGTGCCAGCAGCGTAGCGGGGGAGATCGGCACCGGGGAGCTGTTTTTT
CASSVAGEIGTGELFF
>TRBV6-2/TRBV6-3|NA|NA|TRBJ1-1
TGTGCCAGCAGTCGAATTGCGGACACTGAAGCTTTCTTT
CASSRIADTEAFF
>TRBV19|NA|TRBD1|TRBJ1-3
TGTGCCAGTTCGACAGGGAGCTCTGGAAACACCATATATTTT
CASSTGSSGNTIYF
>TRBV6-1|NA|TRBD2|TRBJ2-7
TGTGCCAGCATGGCCCGGACTAGCGGGAGTGGAGAGCAGTACTTC
CASMARTSGSGEQYF
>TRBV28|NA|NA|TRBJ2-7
TGTGCCAGCGTTCAGGGCGGCGGGTACGAGCAGTACTTC
CASVQGGGYEQYF
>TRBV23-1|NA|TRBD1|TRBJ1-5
TGCGCCAGCAGTTCGGAGACAGGGAACAATCAGCCCCAGCATTTT
CASSSETGNNQPQHF
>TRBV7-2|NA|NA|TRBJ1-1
TGTGCCAGCAGCTTAGCCCACGGGAGTGAAGCTTTCTTT
CASSLAHGSEAFF
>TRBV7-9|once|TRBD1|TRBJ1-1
TGTGCCAGCAGCCCACAGGGGGCGAGTGAAGCTTTCTTT
CASSPQGASEAFF
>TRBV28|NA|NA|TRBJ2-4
TGTGCCAGCAGTTGGGGAAGCAAAAACATTCAGTACTTC
CASSWGSKNIQYF
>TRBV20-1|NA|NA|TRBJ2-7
TGCAGTGCCCAGGGGGAACTAGCGGCCTCCTACGAGCAGTACTTC
CSAQGELAASYEQYF
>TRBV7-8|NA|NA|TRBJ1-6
TGTGCCAGCAGCTCGGGACATCTAGGGATCCCCCTCCACTTT
CASSSGHLGIPLHF
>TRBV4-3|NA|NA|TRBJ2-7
TGCGCCAGCAGCCAAGATTGGAGAGGCTCCTACGAGCAGTACTTC
CASSQDWRGSYEQYF
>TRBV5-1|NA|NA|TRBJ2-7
TGCGCCAGCTCCGGGTCCCACCCCCTCGAGCAGTACTTC
CASSGSHPLEQYF
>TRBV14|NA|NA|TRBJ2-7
TGTGCCAGCAGCCAAGATTTGGGCTACGAGCAGTACTTC
CASSQDLGYEQYF
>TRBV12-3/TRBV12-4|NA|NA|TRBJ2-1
TGTGCCAGCACTTACAGTAGCTCCTACAATGAGCAGTTCTTC
CASTYSSSYNEQFF
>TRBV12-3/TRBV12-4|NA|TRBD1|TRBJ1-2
TGTGCCAGCAGTCTCCGGGACAGGGCTTATGCTGGCTACACCTTC
CASSLRDRAYAGYTF
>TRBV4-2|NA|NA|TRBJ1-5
TGTGCCAGCAGCCAATGGGAAGCCAATCAGCCCCAGCATTTT
CASSQWEANQPQHF
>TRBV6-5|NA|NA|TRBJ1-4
TGTGCCAGCAGTTACTCAGGCATGGCGGGAACTAATGAAAAACTGTTTTTT
CASSYSGMAGTNEKLFF
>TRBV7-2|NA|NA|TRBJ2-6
TGTGCCAGCAGCTACTCCCGGGGATCTGGGGCCAACGTCCTGACTTTC
CASSYSRGSGANVLTF
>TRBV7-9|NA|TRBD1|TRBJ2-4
TGTGCCAGCAGCTTCGGGACAGGGAAGAATAGGCACTTC
CASSFGTGKNRHF
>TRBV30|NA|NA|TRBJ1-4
TGTGCCTGGAGTGGATCCGGGGCGGGAAAACTGTTTTTT
CAWSGSGAGKLFF
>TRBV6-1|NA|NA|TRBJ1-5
TGTGCCAGCAGTCCACTAAGGCCGGGTGCAGCCAATCAGCCCCAGCATTTT
CASSPLRPGAANQPQHF